These 21 T cell receptor beta chains were all obtained from the same sample, sequenced in a study of CD8 T cells in ankylosing spondylitis. TCRdb reprocessed the 5' RACE reads with MiXCR, giving one entry per CDR3 protein. The sample shows roughly 230,000 distinct CDR3 sequences, under 12% of them seen only once. The specimen was blood, either unsorted or a sorted T cell fraction (not recorded which). The source of these receptors is a male donor with ankylosing spondylitis or in good health (not recorded which).

There are many counts of this clonotype. The chain is built from TRBV2 and TRBJ2-1; TRBD1 matches 11 bases. The CDR3 contains 16 residues. The germline gives CDR1 SNHLY, CDR2 FYNNEI. V lost 6 bases, J lost 0 bases, and 4 bases stayed unmatched. CDR3 region: CASRGTGGISYNEQFF. DNA for the CDR3: TGTGCCAGCAGAGGGACAGGGGGAATCTCCTACAATGAGCAGTTCTTC.

The table lists this clonotype with many counts. The V and J genes are TRBV6-1 and TRBJ1-1; D is unresolved. Germline CDR1 is MNHNS and CDR2 is SASEGT. The CDR3 length is 14 residues. Trimming took 5 bases from V and 4 from J, leaving 14 bases between them. The CDR3 sequence is CASSTNSRSTEAFF. Here the CDR3 DNA reads TGTGCCAGCAGTACCAATAGCCGTAGCACTGAAGCTTTCTTT.

The chain is built from TRBV29-1 and TRBJ2-1, with 12 bases identical to TRBD1. V was clipped by 4 bases and J by 6 bases; unmatched bases: 10. Germline assignment: CDR1 SQVTM and CDR2 ANQGSEA. The CDR3 extends over 16 amino acids. The CDR3 nucleotides are TGCAGCGTTGCGAGCCGGGACAGGGGGCCGGCCAATGAGCAGTTCTTC. Residues: CSVASRDRGPANEQFF.

The rearrangement uses TRBV3-1 and TRBJ2-1, with TRBD2 matching over 11 bases. The CDR3 runs 16 residues. From germline, CDR1 is LGHDT and CDR2 YNNKEL (reference sequence). With V trimmed by 3 bases and J by 6 bases, 7 bases remained unmatched. In DNA, the CDR3 is TGTGCCAGCAGCCACCCTAGCGGGAGGATTATCAATGAGCAGTTCTTC. It yields the protein CASSHPSGRIINEQFF.

This clonotype showed up many times. The V call is TRBV6-5, the J call TRBJ2-2, with D unresolved. CDR3 length: 16 residues. Germline lookup yields CDR1 MNHEY and CDR2 SVGAGI. Between the trimmed V and J ends, which lost 0 bases and 3 bases, there was a span of 11 bases. Here the CDR3 DNA reads TGTGCCAGCAGTTACTCGACGCCAAGATACACCGGGGAGCTGTTTTTT. Protein: CASSYSTPRYTGELFF.

This clonotype was found many times. The chain joins TRBV6-5 to TRBJ2-1; D is perhaps TRBD1 (5 bases). V lost 5 bases and J lost 7, with 9 bases in between. Germline lookup yields CDR1 MNHEY and CDR2 SVGAGI. This CDR3 region has 12 residues. Here the CDR3 DNA reads TGTGCCAGCAGTAGGGGCGATAATGAGCAGTTCTTC. Translated: CASSRGDNEQFF.

There are many counts of this clonotype. The chain employs TRBV3-1 and TRBJ1-3, with 7 bases aligning to TRBD1. Germline CDR1 LGHDT, CDR2 YNNKEL (reference sequence). Trimming took 0 bases from V and 2 from J; bases not matched to a gene: 1. The CDR3 covers 15 residues. The CDR3 is CASSQDTGAGNTIYF. CDR3 nucleotides: TGTGCCAGCAGCCAAGATACAGGGGCTGGAAACACCATATATTTT.

Worth noting for this clonotype: Given a much more abundant clone one base away, this may be a read error. The chain carries TRBV29-1 and TRBJ2-1, with 11 bases matching TRBD2. V was pared by 7 bases and J by 6 bases, with 2 bases of the junction left unmatched. The CDR3 runs 12 residues. CDR1 and CDR2 (germline): SQVTM, ANQGSEA. CDR3 nucleotide sequence: TGCAGCGCTACTAGCGGGGGCAATGAGCAGTTCTTC. This sequence encodes CSATSGGNEQFF.

This clonotype was found many times. The rearrangement joins TRBV20-1 to TRBJ1-2; 8 nucleotides agree with TRBD1. CDR3 length: 14 amino acids. CDR1 and CDR2 from the germline V gene are DFQATT and SNEGSKA (reference sequence). After removal of 4 bases from V and 6 bases from J, the junction contained 10 bases not matched to a gene. This CDR3 is CSATPTGEANGYTF. CDR3 DNA: TGCAGTGCTACCCCGACAGGGGAGGCGAATGGCTACACCTTC.

The genes are TRBV3-1 and TRBJ1-1, with D perhaps matching TRBD1 (5 bases). This CDR3 region has 14 residues. Trimming stripped 0 bases from V and 7 bases from J, with 12 bases between. CDR1 and CDR2 (germline): LGHDT, YNNKEL (reference sequence). The CDR3 bases are TGTGCCAGCAGCCAAGATCTTATCGACAGTGAAGCTTTCTTT. It encodes CASSQDLIDSEAFF.

The sample holds many counts of this clonotype. CDR3 nucleotides: TGTGCCAGCAGTTCCCAGGATAGGGACTACGAGCAGTACTTC. Translation: CASSSQDRDYEQYF. The chain recombines TRBV12-3 or TRBV12-4 with TRBJ2-7; D gene ambiguous. V was trimmed by 4 bases and J by 3 bases, leaving 13 bases between them. This CDR3 has 14 residues.

The genes are TRBV7-9 and TRBJ1-1; a possible D gene is TRBD1 (5 bases). The germline V gene has CDR1 SEHNR and CDR2 FQNEAQ (reference sequence). CDR3 length: 15 amino acids. The V end was cut by 4 bases, the J end by 4 bases, with 16 bases between. CDR3 sequence (DNA): TGTGCCAGCAGCTCTTTTGGGGGATCGCTCACTGAAGCTTTCTTT. Protein: CASSSFGGSLTEAFF.

The rearrangement links TRBV10-2 to TRBJ2-7; 10 bases line up with TRBD2. The V gene end was trimmed by 4 bases and the J gene end by 3 bases; junction bases not matched to a gene: 3. Looked up from germline, CDR1 is WSHSY and CDR2 is SAAADI. The CDR3 loop spans 14 amino acids. The DNA of the CDR3 is TGCGCCAGCAGTGTATCTAGCGGGAGCTACGAGCAGTACTTC. As protein: CASSVSSGSYEQYF.

As to this clonotype: A clone one base away is much larger, so this may be a read error. The rearrangement links TRBV7-2 to TRBJ1-3; D possibly corresponds to TRBD1 (5 bases). CDR3 length: 15 amino acids. CDR1 and CDR2 (germline): SGHTA, FQGNSA. The CDR3 bases are TGTGTCAGCAGCTTAGTTTCAGGGTCCGGAAACACCATATATTTT. Its protein is CVSSLVSGSGNTIYF.

This clonotype appeared many times. J is TRBJ1-4 and V is TRBV15; the match to TRBD1 covers 8 bases. With V trimmed by 4 bases and J by 11 bases, 6 bases remained unmatched. CDR1 is LNHNV, CDR2 YYDKDF, per germline (reference sequence). CDR3 length: 13 residues. The CDR3 loop is CATSIDQGAKLFF. The CDR3 nucleotides are TGTGCCACCAGCATCGATCAGGGGGCGAAACTGTTTTTT.

This clonotype has more than one count but fewer than ten. The genes are TRBV7-8 and TRBJ2-1; 12 bases are a match to TRBD2. This CDR3 comprises 17 residues. J gave up 4 bases and V 1 base, and 5 bases lay outside the gene matches. Germline V gives CDR1 SGHVS, CDR2 FQNEAQ. This chain's CDR3 is CASSLGLAGDYYNEQFF. The CDR3 nucleotides read TGTGCCAGCAGCTTAGGACTAGCGGGAGATTATTACAATGAGCAGTTCTTC. Full variable domain (remainder filled in from reference TRBV7-8 and TRBJ2-1): GAGVSQSPRYKVAKRGQDVALRCDPISGHVSLFWYQQALGQGPEFLTYFQNEAQLDKSGLPSDRFFAERPEGSVSTLKIQRTQQEDSAVYLCASSLGLAGDYYNEQFFGPGTRLTVL.

CDR3 DNA: TGCAGTGCTAGCCCCGGGACAGGGGATGCCGGGGAGCTGTTTTTT. Encoded protein: CSASPGTGDAGELFF. This chain joins TRBV20-1 and TRBJ2-2; 10 nucleotides line up with TRBD1. The ends lost 3 bases at V and 6 bases at J; junction bases unmatched: 7. This CDR3 has 15 amino acids. The germline gives CDR1 DFQATT, CDR2 SNEGSKA (reference sequence).

This clonotype was observed at least ten times. V usage is TRBV29-1 and J usage is TRBJ2-5; 16 bases are shared with TRBD2. Germline values: CDR1 SQVTM, CDR2 ANQGSEA. The junction had 11 bases not matched to a gene; V was cut back by 8 bases and J by 5 bases. This CDR3 has 16 amino acids. The CDR3 loop reads CSSTGTSGRAKETQYF. The CDR3 DNA sequence: TGCAGCTCAACCGGGACTAGCGGGAGGGCCAAGGAGACCCAGTACTTC. Complete variable domain (other parts from reference TRBV29-1 and TRBJ2-5): SAVISQKPSRDICQRGTSLTIQCQVDSQVTMMFWYRQQPGQSLTLIATANQGSEATYESGFVIDKFPISRPNLTFSTLTVSNMSPEDSSIYLCSSTGTSGRAKETQYFGPGTRLLVL.

The V gene is TRBV7-1, the J gene TRBJ2-7; tentatively, D is TRBD2 (5 bases). Being an ORF, TRBV7-1 has a function that is uncertain. V lost 7 bases and J lost 2, with 21 bases in between. This CDR3 region has 16 residues. CDR3 sequence reads: CASTESGSQAAYEQYF. CDR3 DNA: TGTGCCAGCACCGAGTCGGGGAGCCAAGCCGCCTACGAGCAGTACTTC.

Ten or more counts support this clonotype. This CDR3 reads CASSYRRAATNEKLFF. The DNA of the CDR3 is TGTGCCAGCAGTTACAGGAGGGCCGCAACTAATGAAAAACTGTTTTTT. The rearrangement uses TRBV6-5 and TRBJ1-4; D not certain. V was shortened by 2 bases and J by 0 bases, with 10 bases between the two germline ends. Germline loops: CDR1 MNHEY, CDR2 SVGAGI. There are 16 residues in the CDR3.

This chain links TRBV30 with TRBJ1-1; D not certain. The germline V and J ends were trimmed by 0 bases and 3 bases, with 11 bases remaining between them. From germline, CDR1 is GTSNPN and CDR2 SVGIG (reference sequence). The CDR3 consists of 14 residues. CDR3 amino acids: CAWSVFGVDTEAFF. In nucleotides, the CDR3 is TGTGCCTGGAGTGTATTCGGGGTAGACACTGAAGCTTTCTTT.